The source of this T cell receptor (beta chain) is a study of T cell responses to AZD1222 COVID-19 vaccine. The method was immunoSEQ multiplex PCR; TCRdb's version includes in-frame clones alone and lacks a portion of them. Of 70,000 to 95,000 clones in the sample, approximately 89% were seen once. Germline V lookup: CDR1 LGHNA, CDR2 YSLEER. This CDR3 has 14 amino acids. V was shortened by 0 bases and J by 3 bases, with 6 bases between the two germline ends. The TCR was taken from an adult in good health. The sequencing here drew on peripheral blood, taken on day 0 of MenACWY control vaccination. The rearrangement links TRBV4-3 to TRBJ1-3, with D possibly TRBD1 on 6 matching bases. DNA for the CDR3: TGCGCCAGCAGCCAAGACAGGGGTGGAAACACCATATATTTT. Translating gives CASSQDRGGNTIYF.